Below, 6 T cell receptor beta chains from the same sample are listed, as sequenced in a study of blood T cell repertoires in COVID-19. TCRdb's table, derived via immunoSEQ multiplex PCR, lists solely in-frame clones and lacks some. The table records 60,000 to 75,000 clones, 79% of them present only once. The sequenced sample consisted of peripheral blood. All receptors derive from a man in his fifties or sixties with active or convalescent COVID-19.

The chain links TRBV18 to TRBJ1-2; TRBD1 aligns across 8 bases. V lost 2 bases to trimming and J lost 7 bases; unmatched junction nucleotides: 18. The CDR3 spans 18 residues. Germline-derived CDR1 and CDR2 are KGHSH and LQKENI. Here the CDR3 DNA reads TGTGCCAGCTCACCAGACTGGACAGGGTTAGGCCTGGAAAGTGGCTACACCTTC. Protein: CASSPDWTGLGLESGYTF.

This chain connects TRBV3-1 (or the pseudogene TRBV3-2) to TRBJ2-5, with D tentatively TRBD1 (6 bases). CDR3 length: 15 residues. Germline-derived CDR1 and CDR2 are LGHDT and YNNKEL (reference sequence). Trimming pared 0 bases from V and 4 bases from J, leaving 12 bases between. The CDR3 here is CASSQEGTKRETQYF. CDR3 DNA sequence: TGTGCCAGCAGCCAAGAGGGGACAAAGCGAGAGACCCAGTACTTC.

This clone appeared many times. This sequence joins TRBV4-1 and TRBJ2-7, with no clear D. The V gene's germline CDR1 is MGHRA and CDR2 YSYEKL. The CDR3 has 14 amino acids. Trimming shortened V by 1 base and J by 0 bases, and 7 bases separated the two germline ends. As DNA, the CDR3 is TGCGCCAGCAGCCAAGCGGCGGTCTCCTACGAGCAGTACTTC. Its protein product is CASSQAAVSYEQYF.

The chain employs TRBV5-1 and TRBJ2-5, with TRBD2 matching over 12 bases. The CDR3 covers 16 residues. Germline assignment: CDR1 SGHRS and CDR2 YFSETQ. V trimming: 4 bases; J trimming: 7 bases; junction bases outside the gene matches: 11. DNA of the CDR3: TGCGCCAGCAGCCTATGGACTAGCGGGGATTCAGGGACCCAGTACTTC. It yields the protein CASSLWTSGDSGTQYF. The full variable domain, with the rest looked up from reference TRBV5-1 and TRBJ2-5, is KAGVTQTPRYLIKTRGQQVTLSCSPISGHRSVSWYQQTPGQGLQFLFEYFSETQRNKGNFPGRFSGRQFSNSRSEMNVSTLELGDSALYLCASSLWTSGDSGTQYFGPGTRLLVL.

The chain carries TRBV14 and TRBJ2-7; 7 nucleotides line up with TRBD1. Trimming at V came to 2 bases and at J to 0 bases, leaving 7 bases not matched to a gene. The germline CDR1 and CDR2 sequences are SGHDN and FVKESK. The CDR3 is made up of 16 amino acids. The CDR3 sequence: CASSQIRQGNSYEQYF. The DNA of the CDR3 is TGTGCCAGCAGCCAAATTAGACAGGGTAACTCCTACGAGCAGTACTTC.

The chain joins TRBV2 to TRBJ2-3; 9 bases map to TRBD2. The CDR3 sequence is 16 residues long. With V trimmed by 2 bases and J by 5 bases, 8 bases remained unmatched. CDR1 and CDR2 from the germline V gene are SNHLY and FYNNEI. The CDR3 sequence is CASSERASGDGDTQYF. The DNA for the CDR3 is TGTGCCAGCAGTGAAAGGGCTAGCGGGGATGGAGATACGCAGTATTTT.